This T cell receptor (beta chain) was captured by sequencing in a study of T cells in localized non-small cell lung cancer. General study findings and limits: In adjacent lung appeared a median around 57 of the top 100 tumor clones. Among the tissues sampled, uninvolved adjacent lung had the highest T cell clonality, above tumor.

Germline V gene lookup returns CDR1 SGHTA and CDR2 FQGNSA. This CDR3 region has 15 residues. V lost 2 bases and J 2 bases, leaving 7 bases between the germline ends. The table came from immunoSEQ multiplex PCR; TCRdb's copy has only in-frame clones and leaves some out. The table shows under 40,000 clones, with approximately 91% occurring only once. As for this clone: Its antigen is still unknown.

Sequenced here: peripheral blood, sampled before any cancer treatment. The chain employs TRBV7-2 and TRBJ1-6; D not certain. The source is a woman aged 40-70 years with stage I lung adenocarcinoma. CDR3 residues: CASSLTGTYNSPLHF. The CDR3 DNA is TGTGCCAGCAGCTTAACCGGGACCTATAATTCACCCCTCCACTTT.